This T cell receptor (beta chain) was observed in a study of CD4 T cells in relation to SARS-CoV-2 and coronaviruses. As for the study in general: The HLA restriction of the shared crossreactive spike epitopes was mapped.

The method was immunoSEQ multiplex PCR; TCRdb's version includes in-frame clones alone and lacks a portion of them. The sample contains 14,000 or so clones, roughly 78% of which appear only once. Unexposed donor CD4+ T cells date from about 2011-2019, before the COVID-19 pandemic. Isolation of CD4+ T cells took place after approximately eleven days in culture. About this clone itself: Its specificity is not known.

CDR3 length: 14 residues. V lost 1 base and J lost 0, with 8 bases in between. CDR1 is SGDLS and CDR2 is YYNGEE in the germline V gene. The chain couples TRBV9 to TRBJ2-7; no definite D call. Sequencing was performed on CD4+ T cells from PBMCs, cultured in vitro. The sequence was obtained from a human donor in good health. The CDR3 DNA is TGTGCCAGCAGCGTATCCTCGAGCTCCTACGAGCAGTACTTC. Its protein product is CASSVSSSSYEQYF.